This T cell receptor beta chain was recorded in a study of cytomegalovirus exposure and HLA in healthy donors. This CDR3 comprises 19 residues. Germline values: CDR1 WSHSY, CDR2 SAAADI. With V trimmed by 4 bases and J by 0 bases, 13 bases remained unmatched. The PCR had 60 Vbeta and 13 Jbeta primers. Clones were sequenced by immunoSEQ multiplex PCR, and TCRdb holds only the in-frame ones, with some missing. The sample table sets out about 43,000 clones. The chain combines TRBV10-2 with TRBJ1-4; 8 bases align to TRBD1. The sequence was collected from a woman in her twenties or thirties in good health and CMV-seronegative. The specimen sequenced was PBMCs. The CDR3 sequence is CASSAAGTGILATNEKLFF. The CDR3 region has the DNA TGCGCCAGCAGTGCAGCCGGGACAGGCATCCTTGCAACTAATGAAAAACTGTTTTTT.